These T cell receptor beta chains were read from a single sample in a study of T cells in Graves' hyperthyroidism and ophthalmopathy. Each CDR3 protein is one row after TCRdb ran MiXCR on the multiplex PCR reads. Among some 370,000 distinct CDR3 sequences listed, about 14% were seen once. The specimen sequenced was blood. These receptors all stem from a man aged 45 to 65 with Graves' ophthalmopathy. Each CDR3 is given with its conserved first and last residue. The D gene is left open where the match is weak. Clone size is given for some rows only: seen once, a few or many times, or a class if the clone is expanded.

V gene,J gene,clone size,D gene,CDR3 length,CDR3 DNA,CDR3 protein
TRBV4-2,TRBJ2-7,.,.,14,TGTGCCAGCAGCCAGGTTTCGCGGCCCTACGAGCAGTACTTC,CASSQVSRPYEQYF
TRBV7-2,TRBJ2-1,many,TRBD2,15,TGTGCCAGCAGCTTATCAGCGGGAACCTACAATGAGCAGTTCTTC,CASSLSAGTYNEQFF
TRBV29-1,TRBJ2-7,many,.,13,TGCAGCGTTGGTCCGGGACCCACCTACGAGCAGTACTTC,CSVGPGPTYEQYF
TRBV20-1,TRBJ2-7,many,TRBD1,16,TGCAGTGCTAGAGGGACAGGCCTAAGGAGCTCCTACGAGCAGTACTTC,CSARGTGLRSSYEQYF
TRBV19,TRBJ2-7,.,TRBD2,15,TGTGCCAGTAGCGAGGGACTAGCGGGAATATACGAGCAGTACTTC,CASSEGLAGIYEQYF
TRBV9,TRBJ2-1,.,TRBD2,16,TGTGCCAGCAGCACCCGACTAGCGGGAGGGGGCAATGAGCAGTTCTTC,CASSTRLAGGGNEQFF
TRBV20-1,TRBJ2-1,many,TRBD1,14,TGCAGTGCTAGGAGCCCGGGACAGGGTTTCGAGCAGTTCTTC,CSARSPGQGFEQFF
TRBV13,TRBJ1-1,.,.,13,TGCGCCAGCACGAAAGAGATGAACACTGAAGCTTTCTTT,CASTKEMNTEAFF
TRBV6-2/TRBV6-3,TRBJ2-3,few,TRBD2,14,TGTGCCAGCAGTTTTAGCGGGAGTTTAAATACGCAGTATTTT,CASSFSGSLNTQYF
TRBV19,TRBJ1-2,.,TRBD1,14,TGTGCCAGTAGTACGGGACAGTTTAACTATGGCTACACCTTC,CASSTGQFNYGYTF
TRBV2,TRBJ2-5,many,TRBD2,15,TGTGCCAGCATAGACGGGGGGGCGGACCAAGAGACCCAGTACTTC,CASIDGGADQETQYF
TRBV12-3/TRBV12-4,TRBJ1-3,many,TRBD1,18,TGTGCCAGCAGGGTTAATCTACCCACAGGGGGCTCTGGAAACACCATATATTTT,CASRVNLPTGGSGNTIYF
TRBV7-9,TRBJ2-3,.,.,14,TGTGCCAGCAGATTACCGGGACACACAGATACGCAGTATTTT,CASRLPGHTDTQYF
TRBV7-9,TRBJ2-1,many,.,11,TGTGCCAGCAGCGCAAGCGGGGAGCAGTTCTTC,CASSASGEQFF
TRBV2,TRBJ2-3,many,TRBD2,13,TGTGCCAGCAAGGGACTAACCACAGATACGCAGTATTTT,CASKGLTTDTQYF
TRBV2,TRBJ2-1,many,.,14,TGTGCCAGCAGTGAAAATGGATTTTACAATGAGCAGTTCTTC,CASSENGFYNEQFF
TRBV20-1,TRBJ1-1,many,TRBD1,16,TGCAGTGCTAGAGATGGATCGACAGGGAGGAACACTGAAGCTTTCTTT,CSARDGSTGRNTEAFF
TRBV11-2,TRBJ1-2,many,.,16,TGTGCCAGCAGCTTAGTTAGTTCGGGCGAGGGTCTCGGCTACACCTTC,CASSLVSSGEGLGYTF
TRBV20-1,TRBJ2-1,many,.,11,TGCAGTGCTGCCGGGATGAATGAGCAGTTCTTC,CSAAGMNEQFF
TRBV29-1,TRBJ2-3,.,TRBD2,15,TGCAGCGTTGAGGTGGGAGGACTAGCGGGAGATACGCAGTATTTT,CSVEVGGLAGDTQYF
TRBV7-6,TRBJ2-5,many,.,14,TGTGCCAGCAGGCCCGGGCTAGATGTGGAGACCCAGTACTTC,CASRPGLDVETQYF
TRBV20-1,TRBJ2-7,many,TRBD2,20,TGCAGTGCTAGAGATCGGATGGGGACTAGCGGGAGGGCAATCAGTTACGAGCAGTACTTC,CSARDRMGTSGRAISYEQYF
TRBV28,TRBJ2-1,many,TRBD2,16,TGTGCCAGCAGTCCCGCCGGCGGGAGCTCATCCAATGAGCAGTTCTTC,CASSPAGGSSSNEQFF
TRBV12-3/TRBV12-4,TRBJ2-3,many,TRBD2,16,TGTGCCAGCAGCCCCGGGATAGCGGGAGGCACAGATACGCAGTATTTT,CASSPGIAGGTDTQYF
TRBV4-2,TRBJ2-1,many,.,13,TGTGCCAGCAGCCAAGGCCCGACTAGTGAGCAGTTCTTC,CASSQGPTSEQFF
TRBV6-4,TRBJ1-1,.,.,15,TGTGCCAGCAGTATTCTAAACAGGGTGGGAACTGAAGCTTTCTTT,CASSILNRVGTEAFF
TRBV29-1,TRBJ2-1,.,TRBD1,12,TGCAGCGGGGGGACAGGGACCAATGAGCAGTTCTTC,CSGGTGTNEQFF
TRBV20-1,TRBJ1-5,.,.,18,TGCAGTGCTAGTAATACAGGTCCTGGGTCTTATAGCAATCAGCCCCAGCATTTT,CSASNTGPGSYSNQPQHF
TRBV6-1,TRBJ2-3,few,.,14,TGTGCCAGCAGTGAACAGGGAGGCACAGATACGCAGTATTTT,CASSEQGGTDTQYF
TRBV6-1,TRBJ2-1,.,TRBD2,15,TGTGCCAGCAGTGAAGCGCCGGGACTATTCAATGAGCAGTTCTTC,CASSEAPGLFNEQFF
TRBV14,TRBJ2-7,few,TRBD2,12,TGTGCCAGCAGCCGCGGGGGCTACGAGCAGTACTTC,CASSRGGYEQYF
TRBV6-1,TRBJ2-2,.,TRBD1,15,TGTGCCAGCAGAACAGGGGGGCTCTCGACCGGGGAGCTGTTTTTT,CASRTGGLSTGELFF
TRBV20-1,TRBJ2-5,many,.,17,TGCAGTGCTCAAGGAGGAGGCTGGGCGTCCGTAATAGAGACCCAGTACTTC,CSAQGGGWASVIETQYF
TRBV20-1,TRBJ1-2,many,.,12,TGCAGTGTTGAGGACAGTACCTATGGCTACACCTTC,CSVEDSTYGYTF
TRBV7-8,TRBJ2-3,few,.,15,TGTGCCAGCCGAGTAGGCCCCGGGGGCACAGATACGCAGTATTTT,CASRVGPGGTDTQYF
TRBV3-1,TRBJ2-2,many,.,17,TGTGCCAGCAGCCAAGATCTCGGATCGGGGCGTACCGGGGAGCTGTTTTTT,CASSQDLGSGRTGELFF
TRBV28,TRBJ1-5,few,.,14,TGTGCCAGCAGTTTTTATCAGGATCCTCAGCCCCAGCATTTT,CASSFYQDPQPQHF
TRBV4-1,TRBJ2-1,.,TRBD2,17,TGCGCCAGCAGCCAAGACACCGGGACTAGCGTTTTCAATGAGCAGTTCTTC,CASSQDTGTSVFNEQFF